Presented here are 28 T cell receptor beta chains from one specimen sequenced in a study of vaccination and CD4 T cells after COVID-19. Treatment of the sample: roughly 11-day PBMC culture with coronavirus spike peptide pools or control peptides (ViraFEST assay). For these receptors, no antigen is known. CD4+ T cells that had been cultured provided DNA sequenced with the Oncomine TCR Beta short-read assay. In TCRdb, the PCR reads were re-called with MiXCR into one record per CDR3 protein. Of about 14,000 distinct CDR3 sequences in the sample, around 30% were seen once. The source material was cultured CD4+ T cells from blood. The receptors derive from a human donor with COVID-19.

The V gene is TRBV6-4, the J gene TRBJ1-5; the D is unclear. The CDR3 totals 14 residues. The ends were cut back, 4 bases at V and 2 bases at J, with 9 bases in the middle. From germline, CDR1 is MRHNA and CDR2 SNTAGT. CDR3 protein: CASSAGSGNQPQHF. CDR3 DNA: TGTGCCAGCAGTGCCGGGTCGGGCAATCAGCCCCAGCATTTT.

This clonotype was picked up a small number of times. The chain is built from TRBV20-1 and TRBJ2-3, with TRBD2 as a possible D gene (6 bases). Germline V gives CDR1 DFQATT, CDR2 SNEGSKA (reference sequence). V was trimmed by 0 bases and J by 4 bases, leaving 14 bases between them. There are 15 residues in the CDR3. In DNA form, the CDR3 reads TGCAGTGCTAGAGATCCGGCGGGGTCCCCAGATACGCAGTATTTT. This translates into CSARDPAGSPDTQYF.

This chain links TRBV6-1 with TRBJ1-6; no firm D call. V was clipped by 1 base and J by 5 bases, with 15 bases between them. Germline lookup yields CDR1 MNHNS and CDR2 SASEGT. This CDR3 is built from 17 residues. The CDR3 DNA reads TGTGCCAGCAGTGAAGATGCGTGGGTGGGAGATAATTCACCCCTCCACTTT. The encoded protein is CASSEDAWVGDNSPLHF.

By proportion, this clonotype is medium-sized. The chain links TRBV27 to TRBJ1-5, with TRBD1 matching 7 bases. The CDR3 extends over 14 amino acids. Trimming removed 6 bases from V and 2 bases from J; junction bases left unmatched: 4. Per the germline V gene, CDR1 is MNHEY and CDR2 is SMNVEV (reference sequence). The CDR3 DNA reads TGTGCCAGCAGCAACGACAGGGGCAATCAGCCCCAGCATTTT. Its protein is CASSNDRGNQPQHF.

The rearrangement uses TRBV7-2 and TRBJ2-7, with D possibly being TRBD1 (5 bases). Germline V CDR1 and CDR2: SGHTA, FQGNSA. This CDR3 region has 12 residues. V was shortened by 5 bases and J by 1 base, with 6 bases between the two germline ends. CDR3 in amino acids: CASSPGSYEQYF. The CDR3 nucleotides are TGTGCCAGCAGCCCAGGGTCCTACGAGCAGTACTTC.

This rearrangement joins TRBV5-5 to TRBJ2-3, with unresolved D. This CDR3 is built from 16 residues. Trimming left V 4 bases short and J 3 bases short, with 18 bases between. Germline-derived CDR1 and CDR2 are SGHKS and YYEKEE (reference sequence). In DNA, the CDR3 is TGTGCCAGCAGCCAAACTCAATCTCTAGGAACAGATACGCAGTATTTT. Its protein is CASSQTQSLGTDTQYF.

This clonotype occurred a few times. This chain links TRBV5-4 with TRBJ1-2; D remains ambiguous. CDR1 and CDR2 from the germline V gene are SGHNT and YYREEE (reference sequence). Trimming took off 4 bases at V and 4 bases at J, with 11 bases between the two ends. The CDR3 sequence is 13 residues long. The CDR3 loop reads CASSGLRTYGYTF. CDR3 nucleotide sequence: TGTGCCAGCAGCGGCCTCCGGACCTATGGCTACACCTTC.

The V and J genes are TRBV7-8 and TRBJ1-3; D is undetermined. Germline V gene sequence: CDR1 SGHVS, CDR2 FQNEAQ. The germline V and J ends were trimmed by 5 bases and 4 bases, with 21 bases remaining between them. This CDR3 comprises 17 residues. The CDR3 protein is CASSPPPRLGIGNTIYF. The CDR3, as DNA: TGTGCCAGCAGCCCCCCCCCACGGCTGGGCATCGGAAACACCATATATTTT.

The chain joins TRBV18 to TRBJ2-2; D uncertain. The V and J ends lost 9 bases and 4 bases respectively, with 15 bases between them. Germline CDR1 is KGHSH and CDR2 is LQKENI. CDR3 length equals 14 residues. In DNA form, the CDR3 reads TGTGCCAGTCCCCCGGCACCGGTCACCGGGGAGCTGTTTTTT. As protein: CASPPAPVTGELFF.

J is TRBJ2-5 and V is TRBV2, with TRBD2 as a possible D gene (5 bases). The CDR3 loop spans 16 amino acids. The V and J ends lost 2 bases and 4 bases respectively, with 17 bases between them. Germline V lookup: CDR1 SNHLY, CDR2 FYNNEI. CDR3: CASSETGRRSLETQYF. CDR3 nucleotides: TGTGCCAGCAGTGAAACGGGCCGGAGGTCGCTAGAGACCCAGTACTTC. The whole variable domain, filled in from reference TRBV2 and TRBJ2-5, reads EPEVTQTPSHQVTQMGQEVILRCVPISNHLYFYWYRQILGQKVEFLVSFYNNEISEKSEIFDDQFSVERPDGSNFTLKIRSTKLEDSAMYFCASSETGRRSLETQYFGPGTRLLVL.

In this sample, this clonotype turned up a few times. CDR3 sequence reads: CASSLFTFGGMNTEAFF. CDR3 nucleotides: TGCGCCAGCAGCTTGTTTACCTTTGGGGGGATGAACACTGAAGCTTTCTTT. The chain uses TRBV5-1 and TRBJ1-1, with a possible D match to TRBD1 (5 bases). V was pared by 1 base and J by 0 bases, with 16 bases between. The CDR3 length is 17 residues. Germline CDR1 is SGHRS and CDR2 is YFSETQ.

This clonotype was picked up a small number of times. J is TRBJ1-6 and V is TRBV11-2; D possibly corresponds to TRBD1 (6 bases). V was pared by 5 bases and J by 10 bases, with 15 bases between. There are 14 residues in the CDR3. Germline assignment: CDR1 SGHAT and CDR2 FQNNGV. DNA of the CDR3: TGTGCCAGCAGCCAGCACAGGGAACTCTCACCCCTCCACTTT. Protein product: CASSQHRELSPLHF.

There are a few counts of this clonotype. This chain uses TRBV6-1 with TRBJ1-5, with D perhaps matching TRBD1 (6 bases). Germline loops: CDR1 MNHNS, CDR2 SASEGT. This CDR3 is built from 15 residues. V gave up 6 bases and J gave up 5 bases, with 17 bases separating them. The CDR3 loop reads CASRPDSRRDQPQHF. In DNA form, the CDR3 reads TGTGCCAGCAGGCCGGACAGTCGGCGGGATCAGCCCCAGCATTTT.

This chain links TRBV19 with TRBJ2-4, with 9 bases aligning to TRBD1. The CDR3 loop spans 15 amino acids. V lost 5 bases to trimming and J lost 7 bases; unmatched junction nucleotides: 9. Germline lookup yields CDR1 LNHDA and CDR2 SQIVND (reference sequence). The chain's CDR3 is CASSVQGALRNIQYF. The CDR3 DNA is TGTGCCAGTAGTGTACAGGGGGCGCTAAGGAACATTCAGTACTTC.

The chain has TRBV7-8 and TRBJ1-5, with TRBD1 matching 7 bases. The J segment lost 1 base and the V segment lost 0 bases, leaving 3 bases of the junction unmatched. Germline V lookup: CDR1 SGHVS, CDR2 FQNEAQ. The CDR3 totals 16 residues. Here the CDR3 reads CASSLAMGQSNQPQHF. The CDR3 DNA is TGTGCCAGCAGCTTAGCGATGGGACAGAGCAATCAGCCCCAGCATTTT.

CDR3 protein: CANTGVGTDTQYF. In DNA form, the CDR3 reads TGTGCCAACACAGGGGTGGGCACAGATACGCAGTATTTT. The gene calls are TRBV7-2 and TRBJ2-3; TRBD1 matches at 7 bases. This CDR3 contains 13 residues. Germline V gene data show CDR1 as SGHTA and CDR2 as FQGNSA. V shed 10 bases, J shed 1 base, and the junction held 5 bases outside the gene matches.

Only a few counts were recorded for this clonotype. CDR3 DNA sequence: TGTGCCAGCAGTTCACACAGGGGGGCCTCCGAGCAGTACTTC. Residues: CASSSHRGASEQYF. This rearrangement joins TRBV27 to TRBJ2-1; 8 bases agree with TRBD1. The DNA matches TRBJ2-7 better at its end, which makes the J call doubtful. The CDR3 runs 14 residues. The germline V gene encodes CDR1 MNHEY and CDR2 SMNVEV (reference sequence).

The chain has TRBV27 and TRBJ2-5, with a possible D match to TRBD1 (6 bases). The CDR3 runs to 14 residues. Trimming pared 5 bases from V and 5 bases from J, leaving 15 bases between. The germline gives CDR1 MNHEY, CDR2 SMNVEV (reference sequence). The CDR3 DNA reads TGTGCCAGCAGTCCGATTCAGGGGTACGAGACCCAGTACTTC. This sequence encodes CASSPIQGYETQYF.

By proportion, this clonotype is medium-sized. This rearrangement joins TRBV6-2 or TRBV6-3 to TRBJ1-2, with a tentative D call TRBD1 (5 bases). The ends were cut back, 6 bases at V and 5 bases at J, with 19 bases in the middle. Germline V lookup: CDR1 MNHEY, CDR2 SVGEGT. CDR3 length equals 15 residues. The CDR3 DNA reads TGTGCCAGCAGAGAAACAGGTCCGAGAGGGTATGGCTACACCTTC. Translating gives CASRETGPRGYGYTF.

A few counts support this clonotype. The rearrangement links TRBV19 to TRBJ2-5, with D perhaps assigned TRBD1 or TRBD2 (6 bases each). The CDR3 has 17 amino acids. Germline V CDR1 and CDR2: LNHDA, SQIVND (reference sequence). Trimming took 1 base from V and 3 from J, leaving 18 bases between them. The CDR3 DNA follows: TGTGCCAGTAGTATAGCCGGGGGACAACGGGCCGAAGAGACCCAGTACTTC. Protein: CASSIAGGQRAEETQYF.

Here the CDR3 DNA reads TGTGCCTGGAGTGTACAGCCCGGGACTGAAGCTTTCTTT. Its translation is CAWSVQPGTEAFF. The V and J genes are TRBV30 and TRBJ1-1; D is unresolved. CDR3 length equals 13 residues. V shed 0 bases and J shed 5 bases, with 10 bases lying between them. Germline assignment: CDR1 GTSNPN and CDR2 SVGIG (reference sequence).

The chain links TRBV20-1 to TRBJ2-7; possibly TRBD1 for D (6 bases). The ends were cut back, 5 bases at V and 3 bases at J, with 17 bases in the middle. Germline V gene sequence: CDR1 DFQATT, CDR2 SNEGSKA (reference sequence). The CDR3 is made up of 14 amino acids. CDR3 nucleotides: TGCAGTGCTGAGCCTGGACAGAGAGGCTACGAGCAGTACTTC. Encoded protein: CSAEPGQRGYEQYF.

The V gene is TRBV5-1, the J gene TRBJ1-4, with no clear D. The CDR3 totals 12 residues. V was pared by 7 bases and J by 4 bases, with 8 bases between. CDR1 is SGHRS and CDR2 is YFSETQ in the germline V gene. The CDR3 bases are TGCGCCAGCCGCGGGTATAATGAAAAACTGTTTTTT. It is translated as CASRGYNEKLFF.

This clonotype was seen a handful of times. The chain is built from TRBV19 and TRBJ2-5; 9 bases agree with TRBD1. The CDR3 runs 14 residues. CDR1 and CDR2 (germline): LNHDA, SQIVND (reference sequence). The trim removed 6 bases at V and 7 bases at J, leaving 9 bases unmatched. CDR3 residues: CASSQGQGSGTQYF. CDR3 nucleotides: TGTGCCAGTAGCCAGGGACAGGGAAGTGGGACCCAGTACTTC.

The chain recombines TRBV24-1 with TRBJ2-3; D is undetermined. The CDR3 is made up of 16 amino acids. Germline V gives CDR1 KGHDR, CDR2 SFDVKD. V was clipped by 4 bases and J by 1 base, with 14 bases between them. CDR3 nucleotides: TGTGCCACCAGTGAAGGAATTTATGGGGGCACAGATACGCAGTATTTT. It codes for CATSEGIYGGTDTQYF.

This sequence joins TRBV6-1 and TRBJ1-6; D uncertain. The germline V gene has CDR1 MNHNS and CDR2 SASEGT. The CDR3 contains 15 residues. The V end lost 1 base, the J end lost 0 bases, and 4 bases lay between the germline ends. The CDR3 here is CASSEEDSYNSPLHF. CDR3 coding DNA: TGTGCCAGCAGTGAAGAGGACTCCTATAATTCACCCCTCCACTTT.

This clonotype was seen more than once but under ten times. CDR3 DNA: TGTGCCAGCAGCTCTAGACAGGGAAAATCTGAAGCTTTCTTT. This encodes CASSSRQGKSEAFF. This chain joins TRBV7-2 and TRBJ1-1; 7 nucleotides line up with TRBD1. The germline gives CDR1 SGHTA, CDR2 FQGNSA. After removal of 4 bases from V and 6 bases from J, the junction contained 8 bases not matched to a gene. The CDR3 length is 14 residues. The entire variable domain, with the rest obtained from reference TRBV7-2 and TRBJ1-1, is as follows: GAGVSQSPSNKVTEKGKDVELRCDPISGHTALYWYRQSLGQGLEFLIYFQGNSAPDKSGLPSDRFSAERTGGSVSTLTIQRTQQEDSAVYLCASSSRQGKSEAFFGQGTRLTVV.

This clonotype was recorded a few times. This sequence joins TRBV28 and TRBJ1-2, with 7 positions matching TRBD1. This CDR3 is 13 amino acids long. The germline V gene has CDR1 MDHEN and CDR2 SYDVKM. The V and J ends lost 6 bases and 4 bases, in that order; junction bases with no gene match: 5. The CDR3 nucleotides read TGTGCCAGCAGAGGAACAGGGGCCTATGGCTACACCTTC. It encodes CASRGTGAYGYTF.